The text below deals with one TCR beta chain. Antigen unknown. The sample providers were healthy Caucasian people from Russia, aged roughly 6 to 100. They isolated at least 7 million PBMCs from each sample. The CDR3 totals 13 residues. Trimming stripped 5 bases from V and 8 bases from J, with 15 bases between. CDR1 and CDR2 (germline): MNHEY, SVGAGI. A second PCR, run for about 6 to 12 cycles, used a sample-barcoded 5' primer plus a J-beta primer mix. TCRdb passed the 5' RACE reads through MiXCR, listing each CDR3 protein once. This table has nearly 1 million distinct CDR3 sequences, approximately 50% appearing once. The record originates from a study of blood T cells in healthy people across ages. General study results and limits: Leaving the PBMCs unsorted stopped any conclusive comparison of naive versus antigen-experienced cells.

This chain uses TRBV6-5 with TRBJ1-2; no reliable D call. The sequenced sample consisted of blood. This receptor was taken from a woman aged 55-70 years in good health. The chain's CDR3 is CASSPDTVGGYTF. As DNA, the CDR3 is TGTGCCAGCAGTCCCGATACAGTTGGCGGCTACACCTTC.